One and the same sample provided the 27 T cell receptor beta chains below, sequenced in a study of blood T cell repertoires in COVID-19. TCRdb's copy holds only in-frame clones and misses some; the assay was immunoSEQ multiplex PCR. The repertoire consists of 150,000 or so clones, with about three quarters occurring once and the leading ten covering 4.5% to 5%. The sequencing input was peripheral blood. These receptors originate from a woman aged 80 or over with active or convalescent COVID-19.

This clone was counted a few times. The chain recombines TRBV7-2 with TRBJ1-5; D may be TRBD1 (5 bases). Germline V CDR1 and CDR2: SGHTA, FQGNSA. The CDR3 is made up of 18 amino acids. V was clipped by 5 bases and J by 0 bases, with 20 bases between them. The CDR3 nucleotides are TGTGCCAGCAGCCCCCGGACATTACCATCTTATAGCAATCAGCCCCAGCATTTT. This encodes CASSPRTLPSYSNQPQHF.

The chain couples TRBV6-4 to TRBJ1-1; TRBD1 matches 7 bases. The length of the CDR3 is 14 residues. The trim removed 2 bases at V and 4 bases at J, leaving 4 bases unmatched. In germline, CDR1 is MRHNA, CDR2 SNTAGT. CDR3 amino acids: CASSDRTGGTEAFF. The CDR3 bases are TGTGCCAGCAGTGACCGGACAGGAGGCACTGAAGCTTTCTTT.

V is TRBV7-2 and J is TRBJ2-5; 8 bases line up with TRBD2. CDR1 and CDR2 (germline): SGHTA, FQGNSA. This CDR3 has 14 residues. Unmatched junction bases numbered 7, after V lost 5 bases and J lost 5 bases. The CDR3 nucleotides are TGTGCCAGCAGCCCCGGGGGGGTCGGGGAGACCCAGTACTTC. It encodes CASSPGGVGETQYF. Filled out from reference TRBV7-2 and TRBJ2-5, the complete variable domain reads GAGVSQSPSNKVTEKGKDVELRCDPISGHTALYWYRQSLGQGLEFLIYFQGNSAPDKSGLPSDRFSAERTGGSVSTLTIQRTQQEDSAVYLCASSPGGVGETQYFGPGTRLLVL.

This clone was recorded a few times. The chain uses TRBV7-2 and TRBJ2-7; TRBD1 agrees at 10 bases. With V trimmed by 3 bases and J by 3 bases, 5 bases remained unmatched. This CDR3 comprises 15 residues. CDR1 and CDR2 (germline): SGHTA, FQGNSA. The CDR3 nucleotides read TGTGCCAGCAGCTTGGCGACAGGGGGCTTCTACGAGCAGTACTTC. Amino acid sequence: CASSLATGGFYEQYF.

The CDR3 reads CASTDRELLNTEAFF. CDR3 sequence (DNA): TGTGCCAGCACCGACAGGGAGCTTCTGAACACTGAAGCTTTCTTT. This sequence joins TRBV6-5 and TRBJ1-1; 7 bases match TRBD1. In germline, CDR1 is MNHEY, CDR2 SVGAGI. Germline trimming cut 7 bases from V and 0 bases from J; bases unmatched to any gene: 8. The CDR3 has 15 amino acids.

This clone came up once. The V and J genes are TRBV28 and TRBJ1-2; D perhaps matches TRBD1 (6 bases). Trimming shortened V by 2 bases and J by 3 bases, and 13 bases separated the two germline ends. From germline, CDR1 is MDHEN and CDR2 SYDVKM. There are 15 residues in the CDR3. The CDR3 DNA is TGTGCCAGCAGTTTACCTTACGACAGGTACTATGGCTACACCTTC. Translating gives CASSLPYDRYYGYTF.

This clone was observed once. The V and J genes are TRBV25-1 and TRBJ2-3; D call uncertain. The V and J ends lost 6 bases and 2 bases respectively, with 12 bases between them. CDR1 MGHDK and CDR2 SYGVNS come from the germline V gene. The CDR3 length is 14 residues. For the CDR3, the DNA is TGTGCCAGCAGCCACGGCGGATCCACAGATACGCAGTATTTT. Translating it yields CASSHGGSTDTQYF.

The chain combines TRBV30 with TRBJ1-5, with 7 bases that match TRBD1. Trimming at V came to 3 bases and at J to 1 base, leaving 3 bases not matched to a gene. The length of the CDR3 is 14 residues. CDR1 GTSNPN and CDR2 SVGIG come from the germline V gene (reference sequence). CDR3 nucleotide sequence: TGTGCCTGGAGCAAGGACAGGAGCAATCAGCCCCAGCATTTT. This translates into CAWSKDRSNQPQHF.

V and J are TRBV7-2 and TRBJ1-2; a possible D gene is TRBD1 (5 bases). The germline V and J ends were trimmed by 5 bases and 2 bases, with 9 bases remaining between them. The germline gives CDR1 SGHTA, CDR2 FQGNSA. This CDR3 is 13 amino acids long. The CDR3 region has the DNA TGTGCCAGCAGCGCCCGACAGAACTATGGCTACACCTTC. Amino acids: CASSARQNYGYTF.

V is TRBV7-2 and J is TRBJ2-2; a weak D match, TRBD1 (5 bases). This CDR3 spans 14 amino acids. V lost 1 base to trimming and J lost 7 bases, with 10 bases between them. Germline lookup yields CDR1 SGHTA and CDR2 FQGNSA. The CDR3 loop is CASSLGRERGELFF. In nucleotides, the CDR3 is TGTGCCAGCAGCTTAGGCAGGGAACGCGGGGAGCTGTTTTTT.

The V and J genes are TRBV7-8 and TRBJ2-7; 7 positions match TRBD1. CDR1 and CDR2 from the germline V gene are SGHVS and FQNEAQ. V shed 5 bases and J 7 bases; nucleotides not matched to a gene: 14. The CDR3 contains 15 residues. This chain's CDR3 is CASSRDYRTGGEQYF. Here the CDR3 DNA reads TGTGCCAGCAGCCGAGACTACCGGACAGGCGGTGAGCAGTACTTC.

The genes are TRBV30 and TRBJ2-5; D possibly corresponds to TRBD2 (6 bases). The CDR3 has 13 amino acids. Per germline, CDR1 GTSNPN and CDR2 SVGIG (reference sequence). The CDR3 loop reads CASSRETRGTQYF. Written as DNA, the CDR3 is TGTGCGTCAAGTCGGGAGACTAGAGGGACCCAGTACTTC.

The rearrangement uses TRBV5-6 and TRBJ1-4; D is possibly TRBD1 (5 bases). The V gene's germline CDR1 is SGHDT and CDR2 YYEEEE. Trimming removed 4 bases at V and 8 bases at J, with 18 bases between. The CDR3 is 15 amino acids. The CDR3 DNA sequence: TGTGCCAGCAGCCAAACGACAGCGATGGAGGAAAAACTGTTTTTT. It specifies CASSQTTAMEEKLFF.

The chain has TRBV28 and TRBJ2-3, with TRBD2 as a possible D gene (5 bases). Germline V gene sequence: CDR1 MDHEN, CDR2 SYDVKM. Trimming took off 5 bases at V and 6 bases at J, with 15 bases between the two ends. This CDR3 contains 14 residues. CDR3 residues: CASSPGFPGDTQYF. The CDR3 DNA follows: TGTGCCAGCAGTCCGGGCTTCCCGGGGGATACGCAGTATTTT.

The V gene is TRBV5-4, the J gene TRBJ2-3; TRBD2 agrees at 12 bases. Germline V gives CDR1 SGHNT, CDR2 YYREEE (reference sequence). The CDR3 has 16 residues. The trim removed 5 bases at V and 5 bases at J, leaving 9 bases unmatched. The CDR3 loop reads CASRPRTSGVGDTQYF. The CDR3 nucleotides read TGTGCCAGCAGACCCCGGACTAGCGGGGTTGGAGATACGCAGTATTTT.

The gene calls are TRBV5-6 and TRBJ2-3; perhaps TRBD2 as D (5 bases). This CDR3 comprises 13 residues. In germline, CDR1 is SGHDT, CDR2 YYEEEE. Deletions cut 0 bases from V and 3 bases from J, with 5 bases between. The CDR3 loop is CASSLGGTDTQYF. DNA of the CDR3: TGTGCCAGCAGCTTGGGAGGGACAGATACGCAGTATTTT.

This clone appeared once. The chain joins TRBV7-9 to TRBJ1-6; D possibly corresponds to TRBD1 (6 bases). Trimming pared 1 base from V and 8 bases from J, leaving 6 bases between. The CDR3 spans 13 residues. CDR1 and CDR2 (germline): SEHNR, FQNEAQ (reference sequence). The CDR3 DNA sequence: TGTGCCAGCAGCTTAGACAGGGATTCACCCCTCCACTTT. As protein: CASSLDRDSPLHF.

The chain has TRBV19 and TRBJ2-1; D possibly corresponds to TRBD1 (6 bases). The germline V gene has CDR1 LNHDA and CDR2 SQIVND (reference sequence). This CDR3 is 15 amino acids long. Trimming took 2 bases from V and 6 from J, leaving 14 bases between them. This CDR3 is CASSIKVRGVNEQFF. CDR3 bases: TGTGCCAGTAGTATAAAGGTCAGGGGCGTCAATGAGCAGTTCTTC.

The V and J genes are TRBV6-6 and TRBJ2-7, with D unclear. The V gene lost 4 bases and the J gene lost 1 base, with 8 bases spanning the gap. The CDR3 consists of 13 residues. Germline V gene data show CDR1 as MNHNY and CDR2 as SVGAGI (reference sequence). The CDR3 nucleotides are TGTGCCAGCAGTTCACAGATGTCCTACGAGCAGTACTTC. Amino acid sequence: CASSSQMSYEQYF.

The chain couples TRBV2 to TRBJ1-2, with D tentatively TRBD1 (5 bases). The ends were cut back, 7 bases at V and 6 bases at J, with 15 bases in the middle. CDR1 is SNHLY and CDR2 is FYNNEI in the germline V gene. The CDR3 spans 13 residues. DNA of the CDR3: TGTGCCAGCACCTTGACAGACGGAAATGGCTACACCTTC. The encoded protein is CASTLTDGNGYTF.

The CDR3 region has the DNA TGTGCCAGCATTTCTAGCGGCTCGGGGGATACGCAGTATTTT. Its translation is CASISSGSGDTQYF. The chain carries TRBV27 and TRBJ2-3, with TRBD2 identical over 7 bases. The CDR3 has 14 residues. V shed 7 bases, J shed 6 bases, and the junction held 10 bases outside the gene matches. In germline, CDR1 is MNHEY, CDR2 SMNVEV (reference sequence).

This clone was found a few times. The rearrangement links TRBV2 to TRBJ1-2; D is perhaps TRBD1 (6 bases). The V gene lost 8 bases and the J gene lost 4 bases, with 14 bases spanning the gap. Per the germline V gene, CDR1 is SNHLY and CDR2 is FYNNEI. CDR3 size: 13 residues. The CDR3 DNA is TGTGCCAGCGTGAGCTGGACAGTCTATGGCTACACCTTC. Protein: CASVSWTVYGYTF.

The genes are TRBV2 and TRBJ2-2, with D possibly TRBD1 on 5 matching bases. V lost 10 bases and J lost 1, with 13 bases in between. The germline gives CDR1 SNHLY, CDR2 FYNNEI. The CDR3 is 14 amino acids. CDR3: CATLLDRNTGELFF. In DNA, the CDR3 is TGTGCCACCTTATTAGACAGGAACACCGGGGAGCTGTTTTTT.

The CDR3 DNA reads as TGTGCCAGCAGCCAGACAGGGGGGGTCGAAAACATTCAGTACTTC. The encoded protein is CASSQTGGVENIQYF. The chain recombines TRBV7-9 with TRBJ2-4; 9 bases are a match to TRBD1. The CDR3 runs to 15 residues. J was trimmed by 5 bases and V by 5 bases; bases with no gene match: 7. CDR1 and CDR2 from the germline V gene are SEHNR and FQNEAQ (reference sequence).

The rearrangement uses TRBV30 and TRBJ2-1; 8 bases align to TRBD2. The V segment lost 7 bases and the J segment 6 bases; nucleotides outside the gene matches: 14. CDR3 length: 15 residues. Per germline, CDR1 GTSNPN and CDR2 SVGIG (reference sequence). Written as DNA, the CDR3 is TGTGCCTTGCAAGCGGGGGTTTCCTCATTCAATGAGCAGTTCTTC. This sequence encodes CALQAGVSSFNEQFF.

CDR3: CAWSGGSDEQFF. The DNA of the CDR3 is TGTGCCTGGAGTGGCGGGTCCGATGAGCAGTTCTTC. This chain connects TRBV30 to TRBJ2-1, with a weak D call TRBD2 (5 bases). The CDR3 runs 12 residues. Per germline, CDR1 GTSNPN and CDR2 SVGIG (reference sequence). Deletions cut 1 base from V and 8 bases from J, with 9 bases between.

This chain joins TRBV28 and TRBJ2-2, with D hard to call. The CDR3 contains 12 residues. The V gene's germline CDR1 is MDHEN and CDR2 SYDVKM. With 6 bases removed from V and 6 bases from J, the gap between germline ends came to 8 bases. Here the CDR3 DNA reads TGTGCCAGCAGCTCTAGTTCCGGGGAGCTGTTTTTT. It specifies CASSSSSGELFF.